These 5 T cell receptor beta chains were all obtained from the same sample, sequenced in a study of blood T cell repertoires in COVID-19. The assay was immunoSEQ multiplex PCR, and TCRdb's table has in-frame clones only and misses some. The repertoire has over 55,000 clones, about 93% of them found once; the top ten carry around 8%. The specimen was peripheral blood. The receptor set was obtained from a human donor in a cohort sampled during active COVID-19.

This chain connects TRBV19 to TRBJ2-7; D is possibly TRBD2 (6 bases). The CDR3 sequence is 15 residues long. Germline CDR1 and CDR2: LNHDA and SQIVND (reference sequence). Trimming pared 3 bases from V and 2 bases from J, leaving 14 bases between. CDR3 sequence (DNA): TGTGCCAGTAGTATTACGTTGCGGGGTACCTACGAGCAGTACTTC. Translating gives CASSITLRGTYEQYF. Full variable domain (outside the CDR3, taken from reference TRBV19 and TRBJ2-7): DGGITQSPKYLFRKEGQNVTLSCEQNLNHDAMYWYRQDPGQGLRLIYYSQIVNDFQKGDIAEGYSVSREKKESFPLTVTSAQKNPTAFYLCASSITLRGTYEQYFGPGTRLTVT.

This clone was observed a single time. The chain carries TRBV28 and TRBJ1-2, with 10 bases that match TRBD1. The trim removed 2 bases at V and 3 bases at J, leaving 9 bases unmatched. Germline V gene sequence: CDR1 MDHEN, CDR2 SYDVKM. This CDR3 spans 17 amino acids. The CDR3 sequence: CASSLVPGQGPYYGYTF. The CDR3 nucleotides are TGTGCCAGCAGTTTAGTCCCGGGACAGGGGCCCTACTATGGCTACACCTTC.

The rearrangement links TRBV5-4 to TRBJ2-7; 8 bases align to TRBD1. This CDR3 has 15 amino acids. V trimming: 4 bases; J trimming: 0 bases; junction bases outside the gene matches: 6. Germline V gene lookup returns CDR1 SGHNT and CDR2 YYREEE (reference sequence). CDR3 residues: CASSMDRAPSYEQYF. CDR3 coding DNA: TGTGCCAGCAGCATGGACAGGGCCCCCTCCTACGAGCAGTACTTC.

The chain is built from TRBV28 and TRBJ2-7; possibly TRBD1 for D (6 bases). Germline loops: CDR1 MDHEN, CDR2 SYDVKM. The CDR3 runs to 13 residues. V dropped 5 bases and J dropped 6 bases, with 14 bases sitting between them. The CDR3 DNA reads TGTGCCAGCAGTCTCACAGGGTCGTCCGAGCAGTACTTC. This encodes CASSLTGSSEQYF.

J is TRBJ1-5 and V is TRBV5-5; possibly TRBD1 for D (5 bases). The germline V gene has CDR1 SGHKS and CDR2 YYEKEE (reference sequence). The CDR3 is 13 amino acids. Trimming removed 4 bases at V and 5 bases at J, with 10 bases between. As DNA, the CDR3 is TGTGCCAGCAGCCCGGACATGGATCAGCCCCAGCATTTT. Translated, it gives CASSPDMDQPQHF.